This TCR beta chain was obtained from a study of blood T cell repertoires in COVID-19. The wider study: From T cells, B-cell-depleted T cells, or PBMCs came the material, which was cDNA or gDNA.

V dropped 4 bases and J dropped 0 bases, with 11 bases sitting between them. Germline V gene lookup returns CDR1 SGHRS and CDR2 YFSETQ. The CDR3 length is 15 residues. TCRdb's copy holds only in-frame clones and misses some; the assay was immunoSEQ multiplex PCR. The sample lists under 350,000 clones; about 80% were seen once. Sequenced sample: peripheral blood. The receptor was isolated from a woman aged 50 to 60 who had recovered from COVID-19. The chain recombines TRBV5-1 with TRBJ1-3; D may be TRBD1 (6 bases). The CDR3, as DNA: TGCGCCAGCAGCACAGGGACGAGCTCTGGAAACACCATATATTTT. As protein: CASSTGTSSGNTIYF. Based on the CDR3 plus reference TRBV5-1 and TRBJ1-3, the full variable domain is KAGVTQTPRYLIKTRGQQVTLSCSPISGHRSVSWYQQTPGQGLQFLFEYFSETQRNKGNFPGRFSGRQFSNSRSEMNVSTLELGDSALYLCASSTGTSSGNTIYFGEGSWLTVV.